The present entry profiles one TCR beta chain with its context. The sample carries other DNA sequences with the same CDR3. This sample was included in a study of shared clonotypes between healthy human individuals. Per the germline V gene, CDR1 is MNHEY and CDR2 is SMNVEV (reference sequence). Trimming took off 3 bases at V and 4 bases at J, with 9 bases between the two ends. This CDR3 has 14 residues. Method: immunoSEQ multiplex PCR; TCRdb's copy keeps in-frame clones and lacks some. The sample shows roughly 2.2 million clones, about 90% of them seen only once. This receptor was identified in a man younger than 35 in good health. Some clones in this sample may be carry-over from other donors' samples. The chain employs TRBV27 and TRBJ1-4; D might be TRBD1 (6 bases). Input material: naive CD4+ T cells from PBMCs. This sample's subset: CD45RA+ positively selected. CDR3 residues: CASSLRGLNEKLFF. CDR3 coding DNA: TGTGCCAGCAGTTTGCGGGGGCTTAATGAAAAACTGTTTTTT.